The entry that follows covers one T cell receptor beta chain sequence. This entry comes from a study of blood T cells in healthy people across ages. The CDR3 has 14 amino acids. Germline-derived CDR1 and CDR2 are SGDLS and YYNGEE. Alongside a J-beta primer mix, a sample-barcoded 5' primer served in a second PCR lasting roughly 6 to 11 cycles. A single record per CDR3 protein comes from TCRdb applying MiXCR to the 5' RACE reads. The sample lists around 2 million distinct CDR3 sequences, about two fifths occurring once. This sequence was found in a human donor in good health. The sequenced sample was blood. The V gene is TRBV9, the J gene TRBJ2-7; TRBD1 or TRBD2 may be the D gene (6 bases each). The J call may be faulty, since TRBJ2-5 better matches the DNA end. CDR3 nucleotide sequence: TGTGCCAGCAGCGACGGGGGCCGGTGGGAGACCCAGTACTTC. It codes for CASSDGGRWETQYF.